The source of this T cell receptor beta chain is a study of shared clonotypes between healthy human individuals. The V gene lost 4 bases and the J gene lost 8 bases, with 17 bases spanning the gap. Germline CDR1 reads MNHNS; CDR2 reads SASEGT. The CDR3 covers 15 residues. This table comes from immunoSEQ multiplex PCR, and its TCRdb copy is limited to in-frame clones, with some not included. The sample shows 550,000 to 600,000 clones, 70% to 80% of them seen only once. Input material: PBMCs. This receptor was obtained from a middle-aged woman in good health. Some clones in this sample may be carry-over from other donors' samples. The J gene is TRBJ1-4, the V gene TRBV6-1, with D hard to call. CDR3 loop: CASSVVGLFGEKLFF. The CDR3 bases are TGTGCCAGCAGTGTCGTAGGGCTGTTCGGCGAAAAACTGTTTTTT.